The 15 T cell receptor beta chains below come from one sample, sequenced in a study of PD-L1 blockade in urothelial cancer. Libraries were prepared by immunoSEQ multiplex PCR; TCRdb keeps only in-frame clonotypes and omits some of them. The data contain around 100,000 clones, around 82% of them singletons. Here the sequenced sample was PBMCs, taken around atezolizumab (anti-PD-L1) treatment. The origin of the receptors is a man aged 45-60 years with urothelial cancer.

The sample holds one count of this clone. The chain couples TRBV9 to TRBJ2-1; 8 bases fit TRBD2. J was trimmed by 4 bases and V by 4 bases; bases with no gene match: 7. The CDR3 spans 15 residues. Germline V gives CDR1 SGDLS, CDR2 YYNGEE. CDR3: CASSPDSGIYNEQFF. The CDR3 bases are TGTGCCAGCAGCCCTGATAGCGGGATTTACAATGAGCAGTTCTTC. Together with reference TRBV9 and TRBJ2-1, the CDR3 gives the full variable domain: DSGVTQTPKHLITATGQRVTLRCSPRSGDLSVYWYQQSLDQGLQFLIQYYNGEERAKGNILERFSAQQFPDLHSELNLSSLELGDSALYFCASSPDSGIYNEQFFGPGTRLTVL.

This clone is medium-sized. The V gene is TRBV4-1, the J gene TRBJ1-5; D is perhaps TRBD1 (5 bases). This CDR3 has 15 residues. Trimming pared 1 base from V and 6 bases from J, leaving 13 bases between. Germline V gives CDR1 MGHRA, CDR2 YSYEKL. The CDR3, as DNA: TGCGCCAGCAGCCAAGGAGACAGTCGAGGTCAGCCCCAGCATTTT. It translates to CASSQGDSRGQPQHF.

The chain combines TRBV5-1 with TRBJ2-7; 11 bases map to TRBD2. CDR3 length: 13 residues. CDR1 and CDR2 (germline): SGHRS, YFSETQ. V lost 7 bases to trimming and J lost 6 bases; unmatched junction nucleotides: 6. The CDR3 is CASATSGIGEQYF. CDR3 nucleotides: TGCGCCAGCGCGACTAGCGGGATCGGCGAGCAGTACTTC.

This clone was seen only once. The genes are TRBV7-8 and TRBJ1-2; D perhaps matches TRBD1 (6 bases). Germline CDR1 and CDR2: SGHVS and FQNEAQ. The V gene lost 3 bases and the J gene lost 0 bases, with 11 bases spanning the gap. The CDR3 spans 15 residues. CDR3 loop: CASSLPGTPNYGYTF. CDR3 in DNA: TGTGCCAGCAGCTTGCCCGGGACACCTAACTATGGCTACACCTTC.

This clone has more than one count but fewer than ten. This chain joins TRBV28 and TRBJ1-5; 8 bases match TRBD1. Germline lookup yields CDR1 MDHEN and CDR2 SYDVKM. This CDR3 is 14 amino acids long. V lost 5 bases, J lost 5 bases, and 5 bases stayed unmatched. This CDR3 is CASSPRTGHQPQHF. Here the CDR3 DNA reads TGTGCCAGCAGTCCTCGGACAGGGCATCAGCCCCAGCATTTT. The entire variable domain, with the rest obtained from reference TRBV28 and TRBJ1-5, is as follows: DVKVTQSSRYLVKRTGEKVFLECVQDMDHENMFWYRQDPGLGLRLIYFSYDVKMKEKGDIPEGYSVSREKKERFSLILESASTNQTSMYLCASSPRTGHQPQHFGDGTRLSIL.

V usage is TRBV5-5 and J usage is TRBJ2-3; 8 positions match TRBD2. V was clipped by 1 base and J by 3 bases; unmatched bases: 13. This CDR3 comprises 18 residues. The germline V gene has CDR1 SGHKS and CDR2 YYEKEE (reference sequence). CDR3 residues: CASSLTQTSERPTDTQYF. DNA of the CDR3: TGTGCCAGCAGCTTGACCCAGACTAGCGAGAGGCCGACAGATACGCAGTATTTT.

CDR3 DNA: TGTGCCAGCTCACCACTAGCGGGAGAATCCAATGAGCAGTTCTTC. It translates to CASSPLAGESNEQFF. This chain links TRBV18 with TRBJ2-1; 9 nucleotides line up with TRBD2. The CDR3 spans 15 residues. Germline-derived CDR1 and CDR2 are KGHSH and LQKENI. The V gene end was trimmed by 1 base and the J gene end by 6 bases; junction bases not matched to a gene: 4. Looking up the rest from reference TRBV18 and TRBJ2-1 gives the full variable domain: NAGVMQNPRHLVRRRGQEARLRCSPMKGHSHVYWYRQLPEEGLKFMVYLQKENIIDESGMPKERFSAEFPKEGPSILRIQQVVRGDSAAYFCASSPLAGESNEQFFGPGTRLTVL.

This rearrangement joins TRBV28 to TRBJ1-6, with D tentatively TRBD1 (5 bases). Germline V gene lookup returns CDR1 MDHEN and CDR2 SYDVKM. The CDR3 has 15 amino acids. V lost 8 bases and J lost 6, with 17 bases in between. This CDR3 reads CASGGGGAFNSPLHF. The CDR3 nucleotides are TGTGCCAGCGGGGGGGGAGGGGCATTTAATTCACCCCTCCACTTT.

J is TRBJ1-2 and V is TRBV9; D remains ambiguous. The CDR3 covers 14 residues. The V end lost 0 bases, the J end lost 4 bases, and 10 bases lay between the germline ends. Germline V gives CDR1 SGDLS, CDR2 YYNGEE. CDR3 coding DNA: TGTGCCAGCAGCGTAGCATTGGAGGGCTATGGCTACACCTTC. The encoded protein is CASSVALEGYGYTF.

This chain links TRBV5-6 with TRBJ1-2, with D uncertain. The ends were cut back, 3 bases at V and 4 bases at J, with 13 bases in the middle. The CDR3 totals 14 residues. Germline V gene data show CDR1 as SGHDT and CDR2 as YYEEEE. Here the CDR3 reads CASSSRGMAYGYTF. CDR3 nucleotides: TGTGCCAGCAGCTCACGGGGAATGGCCTATGGCTACACCTTC.

The V gene is TRBV19, the J gene TRBJ2-5; the D gene is possibly TRBD1 (5 bases). The germline CDR1 and CDR2 sequences are LNHDA and SQIVND (reference sequence). This CDR3 is 15 amino acids long. The V end lost 3 bases, the J end lost 2 bases, and 13 bases lay between the germline ends. The CDR3 loop is CASSIWQGGQETQYF. CDR3 sequence (DNA): TGTGCCAGTAGTATTTGGCAGGGTGGTCAAGAGACCCAGTACTTC.

The chain joins TRBV4-2 to TRBJ2-1; possible D gene TRBD2, 6 bases. Germline assignment: CDR1 LGHNA and CDR2 YNFKEQ. V lost 2 bases, J lost 15 bases, and 17 bases lay in between. The CDR3 loop spans 13 amino acids. The CDR3 protein is CASSQSKTSPMFF. CDR3 in DNA: TGTGCCAGCAGCCAAAGTAAGACTAGTCCAATGTTCTTC.

The chain couples TRBV30 to TRBJ2-2, with TRBD1 matching 8 bases. Unmatched junction bases numbered 11, after V lost 3 bases and J lost 5 bases. This CDR3 region has 16 residues. Germline CDR1 and CDR2: GTSNPN and SVGIG (reference sequence). The CDR3 reads CAWRAGGNLRTGELFF. CDR3 in DNA: TGTGCCTGGAGGGCAGGGGGCAACCTAAGAACCGGGGAGCTGTTTTTT.

This chain connects TRBV5-1 to TRBJ2-7; 8 positions match TRBD1. The CDR3 is made up of 17 amino acids. The V gene end was trimmed by 4 bases and the J gene end by 2 bases; junction bases not matched to a gene: 14. The germline V gene encodes CDR1 SGHRS and CDR2 YFSETQ. In nucleotides, the CDR3 is TGCGCCAGCAGCACTGATCCAGCCGGGACAGGCGCCTACGAGCAGTACTTC. Translated: CASSTDPAGTGAYEQYF.

The chain couples TRBV9 to TRBJ2-2; the D is unclear. The CDR3 has 16 residues. Germline V gives CDR1 SGDLS, CDR2 YYNGEE. Trimming removed 0 bases from V and 0 bases from J, with 9 bases in between. Here the CDR3 DNA reads TGTGCCAGCAGCGTAGTATATGCGGCGAACACCGGGGAGCTGTTTTTT. Translation: CASSVVYAANTGELFF.